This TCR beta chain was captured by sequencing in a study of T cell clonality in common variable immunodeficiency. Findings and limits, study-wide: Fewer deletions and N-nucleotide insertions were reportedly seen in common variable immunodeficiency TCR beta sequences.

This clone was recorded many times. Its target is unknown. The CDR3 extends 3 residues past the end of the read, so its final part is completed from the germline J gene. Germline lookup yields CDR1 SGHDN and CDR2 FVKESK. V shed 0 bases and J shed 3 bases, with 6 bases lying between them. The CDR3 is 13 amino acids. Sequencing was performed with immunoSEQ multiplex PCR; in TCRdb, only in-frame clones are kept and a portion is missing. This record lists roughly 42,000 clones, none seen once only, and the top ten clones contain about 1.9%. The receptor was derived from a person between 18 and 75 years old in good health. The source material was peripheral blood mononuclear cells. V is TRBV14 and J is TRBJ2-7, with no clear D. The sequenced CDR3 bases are TGTGCCAGCAGCCAAGATCCAGGCTACGAG. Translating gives CASSQDPGYE. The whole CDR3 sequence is CASSQDPGYEQYF.